The entry below gives a single T cell receptor beta chain sequence along with its context. Its antigen is still unknown. Per-base qualities were not stored, and no clone one base away is much larger. The V end loses 1 base and the J end loses 3 bases, and a stretch of 13 bases separates them. The CDR3 sequence holds 15 residues, the cysteine and phenylalanine included. Only the CDR3 portion is preserved as DNA: 45 bases, with reading frame beginning at the first base. As encoded in the germline V gene, CDR1 is MDHEN while CDR2 is SYDVKM. Whole blood was collected in K2EDTA tubes by collaborating institutions according to the institutions' own protocols. Collaborator samples were shipped for TCRbeta analysis as frozen whole blood, isolated PBMCs, or DNA extracted from either sample type. The record originates from a study of blood T cell repertoires in COVID-19 (dated by TCRdb to between 2020 and 2021). Regarding the research as a whole: The collaborator samples originated in the United States, Italy and Spain and spanned the acute and convalescent phases of COVID-19. The samples were drawn from two sources: the first 160 participants of the ongoing ImmuneRACE study, and fewer than 1,500 subjects contributed by 6 global collaborators. The material from the prospective study consisted of cDNA or gDNA derived from T cells, B-cell-depleted T cells, or PBMCs. HLA class I and class II types, where available, came from metadata supplied by the sample provider rather than from assay-based typing. The dataset comprised deeply sampled blood TCRbeta repertoires from subjects exposed to, actively infected with, or recovered from COVID-19. A freely available public database, intended as a resource for researchers studying the immune response to SARS-CoV-2, is where the repertoires were released. A de-identified subject ID, COVID-19 status, age in years and sex were almost always included in the sample metadata.

Broad study findings and their caveats: Clinical and demographic metadata were provided uncurated, with the amount varying by source and participant.

TCRbeta CDR3 regions were amplified from genomic DNA using the immunoSEQ Assay, a bias-controlled multiplex PCR. The study's processing was this. The number of nucleated cells in each sample was estimated by amplification of reference gene primers within the assay. To quantify the absolute abundance of each unique TCRbeta CDR3 rearrangement, sequence reads were collapsed and filtered. For each sample, productive Simpson clonality was calculated as the square root of Simpson's diversity index over productive rearrangements. TCRdb took over this immuneACCESS table, retaining in-frame rearrangements with V and J assigned. Such tables are incomplete; in checked studies, under half of the missing clones stem from an unresolved V gene, and the remainder is unexplained. The V and J calls and the clone size are those of that table, but D and trimming were determined from the DNA. Within this sample are around 190,000 clones, with about 80% of them counted one time only. The top ten constitute more than 1.5% of the sample.

The V and J genes are TRBV28 and TRBJ2-7, with TRBD2 tentatively as D gene (7 bases match). The clonotype comes from a human donor in a cohort sampled during active COVID-19. The sequenced sample was peripheral blood. The DNA sequence is as follows: TGTGCCAGCAGTTTATTCGGCGGGGGCGGCTACGAGCAGTACTTC. Translated, it gives CASSLFGGGGYEQYF.